Listed below are T cell receptor beta chains from one sample, sequenced in a study of cytomegalovirus exposure and HLA in healthy donors. Clones were read by immunoSEQ multiplex PCR, and TCRdb kept only the in-frame ones, dropping some. Here the sample spans more than 85,000 clones, around 87% being singletons. Sequences were obtained from PBMCs. These receptors came from a woman in her twenties or thirties in good health and CMV-seropositive. Both conserved end residues are part of each CDR3. D genes are given only for firm matches. Clone size is not always given. Where it is, it says once, few, many or a class for expanded clones.

size | J | V | D | CDR3 | DNA
NA | TRBJ2-1 | TRBV7-6 | NA | CATGTASYNEQFF | TGTGCAACCGGGACTGCCTCCTACAATGAGCAGTTCTTC
NA | TRBJ1-6 | TRBV4-3 | TRBD1 | CASSQEVPRGYAGGDSPLHF | TGCGCCAGCAGCCAAGAAGTGCCCAGAGGGTATGCAGGGGGCGATTCACCCCTCCACTTT
NA | TRBJ2-5 | TRBV5-4 | NA | CASSFTQGLLQETQYF | TGTGCCAGCAGCTTTACCCAGGGCCTACTTCAAGAGACCCAGTACTTC
NA | TRBJ2-7 | TRBV11-1 | TRBD2 | CASSLGLAESPYEQYF | TGTGCCAGCAGCTTAGGACTAGCGGAGTCCCCCTACGAGCAGTACTTC
NA | TRBJ2-7 | TRBV27 | TRBD2 | CASSLGGEQYF | TGTGCCAGCAGTTTGGGGGGGGAGCAGTACTTC
NA | TRBJ2-7 | TRBV2 | NA | CASSDQGIIYEQYF | TGTGCCAGCAGTGACCAGGGTATAATCTACGAGCAGTACTTC
NA | TRBJ2-3 | TRBV11-3 | NA | CASSLEYRDTQYF | TGTGCCAGCAGCTTAGAGTATAGAGATACGCAGTATTTT
NA | TRBJ1-6 | TRBV7-3 | NA | CASSITRETTGNSPLHF | TGTGCCAGCAGCATTACCCGGGAGACGACGGGGAATTCACCCCTCCACTTT
NA | TRBJ2-7 | TRBV27 | NA | CASSLFDNIGEQYF | TGTGCCAGCAGTTTATTTGACAACATTGGAGAGCAGTACTTC
many | TRBJ2-1 | TRBV5-6 | NA | CASSSLHVQVEQFF | TGTGCCAGCAGCTCCCTCCACGTCCAGGTGGAGCAGTTCTTC
few | TRBJ2-7 | TRBV5-6 | NA | CASSLRGYEQYF | TGTGCCAGCAGCTTAAGGGGCTACGAGCAGTACTTC
NA | TRBJ1-2 | TRBV7-9 | NA | CASRPAGRESGYTF | TGTGCCAGCAGGCCGGCCGGTAGGGAGAGTGGCTACACCTTC
NA | TRBJ2-5 | TRBV27 | NA | CASSLTRPSETQYF | TGTGCCAGCAGTCTGACTAGACCGAGCGAGACCCAGTACTTC
few | TRBJ1-2 | TRBV28 | NA | CASSSPDGSYGYTF | TGTGCCAGCAGTTCCCCGGACGGGAGCTATGGCTACACCTTC
NA | TRBJ2-1 | TRBV7-9 | NA | CASSFRERYNEQFF | TGTGCCAGCAGCTTCCGGGAGCGGTACAATGAGCAGTTCTTC